The 29 T cell receptor beta chains below were found in one sample sequenced in a study of blood T cell repertoires in COVID-19. Profiling relied on immunoSEQ multiplex PCR, and the TCRdb table lists in-frame clones only, not all of them. This table has some 60,000 clones, about 80% appearing once. The sequenced sample consisted of peripheral blood. The source is a woman older than 75 with acute or convalescent COVID-19.

The rearrangement uses TRBV10-3 and TRBJ2-5; D possibly corresponds to TRBD2 (6 bases). CDR3 length: 14 residues. Germline values: CDR1 ENHRY, CDR2 SYGVKD. Trimming left V 1 base short and J 5 bases short, with 11 bases between. CDR3 DNA: TGTGCCATCAGTGAGTACGGGACTCTGGAGACCCAGTACTTC. Its translation: CAISEYGTLETQYF.

The chain links TRBV7-9 to TRBJ2-1, with TRBD2 as a possible D gene (5 bases). Germline lookup yields CDR1 SEHNR and CDR2 FQNEAQ (reference sequence). The ends were cut back, 6 bases at V and 0 bases at J, with 12 bases in the middle. CDR3 size: 15 residues. CDR3 nucleotides: TGTGCCAGCAGACTAAGCGGAAGCTCCTACAATGAGCAGTTCTTC. Translated, it gives CASRLSGSSYNEQFF.

This chain links TRBV5-1 with TRBJ2-5; D may be TRBD2 (6 bases). This CDR3 spans 14 amino acids. CDR1 and CDR2 from the germline V gene are SGHRS and YFSETQ. V lost 0 bases and J 3 bases, leaving 9 bases between the germline ends. The CDR3: CASSLGREKETQYF. CDR3 in DNA: TGCGCCAGCAGCTTGGGGAGGGAAAAAGAGACCCAGTACTTC.

This clone was detected only once. CDR3 nucleotide sequence: TGCAGCGTAGCCGTACAGGGAGCTGGCTACACCTTC. This translates into CSVAVQGAGYTF. The rearrangement uses TRBV29-1 and TRBJ1-2; D possibly corresponds to TRBD1 (6 bases). V lost 6 bases and J 7 bases, leaving 15 bases between the germline ends. CDR3 length: 12 amino acids. Per germline, CDR1 SQVTM and CDR2 ANQGSEA. Full variable domain (rest looked up from reference TRBV29-1 and TRBJ1-2): SAVISQKPSRDICQRGTSLTIQCQVDSQVTMMFWYRQQPGQSLTLIATANQGSEATYESGFVIDKFPISRPNLTFSTLTVSNMSPEDSSIYLCSVAVQGAGYTFGSGTRLTVV.

The J gene is TRBJ1-1, the V gene TRBV11-1, with D unclear. V shed 4 bases and J shed 8 bases, with 17 bases lying between them. The germline gives CDR1 SGHAT, CDR2 FQDESV (reference sequence). The CDR3 is 14 amino acids. In DNA, the CDR3 is TGTGCCAGCAGCTCGCAGACGGCTTTGGAGGAAGCTTTCTTT. It is translated as CASSSQTALEEAFF.

The CDR3 spells CASSLALADNEQFF. CDR3 sequence (DNA): TGTGCCAGCAGCTTGGCTCTAGCTGACAATGAGCAGTTCTTC. The chain is built from TRBV5-4 and TRBJ2-1, with D perhaps TRBD2 (5 bases). Germline V lookup: CDR1 SGHNT, CDR2 YYREEE (reference sequence). The CDR3 runs 14 residues. Trimming removed 0 bases at V and 5 bases at J, with 9 bases between. Combining the CDR3 with reference TRBV5-4 and TRBJ2-1 gives the whole variable domain ETGVTQSPTHLIKTRGQQVTLRCSSQSGHNTVSWYQQALGQGPQFIFQYYREEENGRGNFPPRFSGLQFPNYSSELNVNALELDDSALYLCASSLALADNEQFFGPGTRLTVL.

The CDR3 nucleotides are TGTGCCAGCAGCCAAGTCGGGCTAGCTACCTACGAGCAGTACTTC. This encodes CASSQVGLATYEQYF. V gene TRBV3-1 (or the pseudogene TRBV3-2) combines with J gene TRBJ2-7; D might be TRBD2 (5 bases). CDR1 is LGHDT and CDR2 is YNNKEL in the germline V gene (reference sequence). This CDR3 spans 15 amino acids. Trimming cost V 1 base and J 2 bases, with 12 bases left between them.

The CDR3 bases are TGTGCCAGCAGCCCCACGGCAGGGGGGATCGGGGTCCAGCCCCAGCATTTT. Amino acid sequence: CASSPTAGGIGVQPQHF. This chain links TRBV7-2 with TRBJ1-5; TRBD1 agrees at 7 bases. V was pared by 5 bases and J by 7 bases, with 17 bases of the junction left unmatched. Germline CDR1 reads SGHTA; CDR2 reads FQGNSA. There are 17 residues in the CDR3.

The genes are TRBV6-6 and TRBJ1-1; TRBD1 might be the D (6 bases). With 2 bases removed from V and 4 bases from J, the gap between germline ends came to 17 bases. CDR1 and CDR2 from the germline V gene are MNHNY and SVGAGI (reference sequence). The CDR3 totals 16 residues. The CDR3 region has the DNA TGTGCCAGCAGTTACGCAATTACAGGGTTGAGCACTGAAGCTTTCTTT. Amino acid sequence: CASSYAITGLSTEAFF.

The chain links TRBV28 to TRBJ1-1, with D uncertain. Per the germline V gene, CDR1 is MDHEN and CDR2 is SYDVKM. The CDR3 loop spans 12 amino acids. Trimming left V 7 bases short and J 0 bases short, with 6 bases between. CDR3 DNA: TGTGCCAGCAAGCTGTTGAACACTGAAGCTTTCTTT. This sequence encodes CASKLLNTEAFF.

The chain has TRBV6-6 and TRBJ1-1; D gene uncertain. Looked up from germline, CDR1 is MNHNY and CDR2 is SVGAGI (reference sequence). The CDR3 length is 13 residues. V was trimmed by 7 bases and J by 1 base, leaving 10 bases between them. DNA for the CDR3: TGTGCCAGCACCTTCACAGAGAACACTGAAGCTTTCTTT. It specifies CASTFTENTEAFF.

The V and J genes are TRBV25-1 and TRBJ2-1, with 12 nucleotides matching TRBD1. CDR1 and CDR2 (germline): MGHDK, SYGVNS. This CDR3 has 15 residues. V lost 6 bases and J lost 9; bases outside the gene matches: 9. The CDR3, as DNA: TGTGCCAGCAGCTCCGGGACAGGGGGCTTTTTTGAGCAGTTCTTC. Translated, it gives CASSSGTGGFFEQFF. Looking up the rest from reference TRBV25-1 and TRBJ2-1 gives the full variable domain: EADIYQTPRYLVIGTGKKITLECSQTMGHDKMYWYQQDPGMELHLIHYSYGVNSTEKGDLSSESTVSRIRTEHFPLTLESARPSHTSQYLCASSSGTGGFFEQFFGPGTRLTVL.

This chain uses TRBV6-5 with TRBJ2-7, with TRBD1 matching over 7 bases. With 2 bases clipped from V and 6 bases from J, the junction kept 4 bases outside the gene matches. This CDR3 is built from 13 residues. CDR1 and CDR2 from the germline V gene are MNHEY and SVGAGI. The CDR3 DNA reads as TGTGCCAGCAGTTACACAGGGGCCCTCGAGCAGTACTTC. Translated, it gives CASSYTGALEQYF.

The chain joins TRBV14 to TRBJ2-3, with D unresolved. Looked up from germline, CDR1 is SGHDN and CDR2 is FVKESK. The CDR3 contains 13 residues. The V end lost 2 bases, the J end lost 3 bases, and 6 bases lay between the germline ends. CDR3 in DNA: TGTGCCAGCAGCCAACACAGAACAGATACGCAGTATTTT. It translates to CASSQHRTDTQYF.

The chain carries TRBV12-3 or TRBV12-4 and TRBJ1-1; D perhaps matches TRBD1 (5 bases). The V end lost 6 bases, the J end lost 1 base, and 9 bases lay between the germline ends. The length of the CDR3 is 13 residues. The CDR3 reads CASSMTANTEAFF. CDR3 in DNA: TGTGCCAGCAGCATGACAGCGAACACTGAAGCTTTCTTT.

The CDR3 loop is CASSSGSRRDTQYF. The CDR3 coding sequence is TGTGCCAGCAGCTCTGGGAGTCGGCGTGATACGCAGTATTTT. The chain employs TRBV7-2 and TRBJ2-3; a possible D gene is TRBD2 (5 bases). Trimming removed 4 bases from V and 6 bases from J, with 14 bases in between. CDR1 is SGHTA, CDR2 FQGNSA, per germline. CDR3 size: 14 residues. Complete variable domain (other parts from reference TRBV7-2 and TRBJ2-3): GAGVSQSPSNKVTEKGKDVELRCDPISGHTALYWYRQSLGQGLEFLIYFQGNSAPDKSGLPSDRFSAERTGGSVSTLTIQRTQQEDSAVYLCASSSGSRRDTQYFGPGTRLTVL.

The rearrangement joins TRBV6-5 to TRBJ2-7; possible D gene TRBD2, 6 bases. This CDR3 contains 16 residues. V lost 2 bases, J lost 3 bases, and 17 bases lay in between. Germline assignment: CDR1 MNHEY and CDR2 SVGAGI. The CDR3 DNA is TGTGCCAGCAGTTACAATAGGGACTTAGGTCACTACGAGCAGTACTTC. Protein: CASSYNRDLGHYEQYF.

This sequence joins TRBV7-9 and TRBJ2-7; 8 bases match TRBD2. The junction had 4 bases not matched to a gene; V was cut back by 1 base and J by 2 bases. Germline V gives CDR1 SEHNR, CDR2 FQNEAQ (reference sequence). This CDR3 spans 15 amino acids. The CDR3 protein is CASSLVSGKAYEQYF. The CDR3 bases are TGTGCCAGCAGCTTAGTTAGCGGGAAGGCCTACGAGCAGTACTTC.

The rearrangement joins TRBV4-2 to TRBJ1-3, with 7 bases matching TRBD1. Unmatched junction bases numbered 2, after V lost 0 bases and J lost 0 bases. From germline, CDR1 is LGHNA and CDR2 YNFKEQ. The CDR3 contains 16 residues. The CDR3: CASSQDRDSSGNTIYF. The CDR3 bases are TGTGCCAGCAGCCAAGATCGGGACAGCTCTGGAAACACCATATATTTT.

About this clone: This sample includes further DNA sequences coding for the same CDR3. The chain employs TRBV18 and TRBJ1-1; perhaps TRBD1 as D (6 bases). This CDR3 comprises 12 residues. The germline gives CDR1 KGHSH, CDR2 LQKENI. The germline V and J ends were trimmed by 3 bases and 5 bases, with 7 bases remaining between them. CDR3 protein: CASSPQGTEAFF. The CDR3 coding sequence is TGTGCCAGCTCACCTCAGGGGACTGAAGCTTTCTTT.

The genes are TRBV3-1 (or the pseudogene TRBV3-2) and TRBJ2-4; maybe TRBD2 (6 bases). Trimming removed 3 bases from V and 0 bases from J, with 12 bases in between. The CDR3 covers 16 residues. Germline CDR1 LGHDT, CDR2 YNNKEL (reference sequence). The CDR3 nucleotides read TGTGCCAGCAGCCAGCGGGGCGGGATAGCCAAAAACATTCAGTACTTC. This gives the protein CASSQRGGIAKNIQYF.

This chain links TRBV6-6 with TRBJ1-2; 8 nucleotides match TRBD1. The CDR3 extends over 15 amino acids. The germline gives CDR1 MNHNY, CDR2 SVGAGI (reference sequence). The J segment lost 2 bases and the V segment lost 5 bases, leaving 7 bases of the junction unmatched. The CDR3 loop is CASSPYRQGNYGYTF. CDR3 sequence (DNA): TGTGCCAGCAGTCCCTACCGACAGGGGAACTATGGCTACACCTTC.

The chain joins TRBV7-8 to TRBJ1-1; 9 positions match TRBD1. CDR3 length: 14 residues. With 6 bases clipped from V and 5 bases from J, the junction kept 7 bases outside the gene matches. CDR1 is SGHVS, CDR2 FQNEAQ, per germline. CDR3 sequence (DNA): TGTGCCAGCAGTCTTAGGACAGGGGTGACTGAAGCTTTCTTT. It codes for CASSLRTGVTEAFF.

This clone appeared once. The chain couples TRBV11-1 to TRBJ2-7; tentative D call: TRBD1 (6 bases). This CDR3 has 14 amino acids. V was clipped by 5 bases and J by 4 bases, with 15 bases between them. Looked up from germline, CDR1 is SGHAT and CDR2 is FQDESV (reference sequence). The CDR3 spells CASSPGQRTYEQYF. CDR3 DNA: TGTGCCAGCAGCCCGGGACAAAGGACGTACGAGCAGTACTTC.

The rearrangement uses TRBV9 and TRBJ2-7; TRBD2 matches 13 bases. The CDR3 consists of 15 residues. V shed 4 bases, J shed 4 bases, and the junction held 5 bases outside the gene matches. Germline-derived CDR1 and CDR2 are SGDLS and YYNGEE. CDR3 DNA sequence: TGTGCCAGCAGCCCCCGGACTAGCGGGAGTTACGAGCAGTACTTC. This codes for CASSPRTSGSYEQYF.

The chain couples TRBV29-1 to TRBJ1-2; no clear D gene. This CDR3 contains 14 residues. Per the germline V gene, CDR1 is SQVTM and CDR2 is ANQGSEA. V was trimmed by 4 bases and J by 0 bases, leaving 12 bases between them. This chain's CDR3 is CSVVLPGANYGYTF. CDR3 DNA sequence: TGCAGCGTTGTTCTCCCCGGGGCTAACTATGGCTACACCTTC. Variable domain in full (rest from reference TRBV29-1 and TRBJ1-2): SAVISQKPSRDICQRGTSLTIQCQVDSQVTMMFWYRQQPGQSLTLIATANQGSEATYESGFVIDKFPISRPNLTFSTLTVSNMSPEDSSIYLCSVVLPGANYGYTFGSGTRLTVV.

The chain links TRBV19 to TRBJ2-7; TRBD1 is a possible D gene (7 bases). V was clipped by 5 bases and J by 2 bases, with 16 bases between them. The V gene's germline CDR1 is LNHDA and CDR2 SQIVND (reference sequence). CDR3 size: 15 residues. CDR3 region: CASSAETGRTYEQYF. The CDR3 bases are TGTGCCAGTAGTGCCGAGACAGGGAGGACCTACGAGCAGTACTTC.

The CDR3 nucleotides are TGTGCCAGCTCACCTCACAGGGCTTTTTACTATGGCTACACCTTC. Translation: CASSPHRAFYYGYTF. The rearrangement links TRBV18 to TRBJ1-2; D is possibly TRBD1 (6 bases). V lost 3 bases and J 3 bases, leaving 14 bases between the germline ends. Germline V gives CDR1 KGHSH, CDR2 LQKENI. CDR3 length: 15 amino acids.

The chain couples TRBV7-3 to TRBJ2-1; 7 nucleotides line up with TRBD2. Germline CDR1 reads SGHTA; CDR2 reads FQGTGA. V dropped 5 bases and J dropped 8; count of bases not matched to a gene: 6. This CDR3 has 13 amino acids. The DNA of the CDR3 is TGTGCCAGCAGCCTGGGGACTATCCATGAGCAGTTCTTC. Translated, it gives CASSLGTIHEQFF.